This T cell receptor beta chain stems from a study of PD-1 blockade in mismatch repair-deficient tumors. Study outcomes and limitations: Tumor-resident clones, often undetectable pretreatment in blood, expanded then contracted after pembrolizumab.

A remark on this clone: Antigen: not known.

Libraries were prepared by immunoSEQ multiplex PCR; TCRdb keeps only in-frame clonotypes and omits some of them. The table has approximately 9,800 clones, more than 70% seen once. Per germline, CDR1 KGHSH and CDR2 LQKENI. The CDR3 spans 14 residues. With 6 bases clipped from V and 1 base from J, the junction kept 3 bases outside the gene matches. PCR or immunohistochemistry showed mismatch repair deficiency in every enrolled patient. V and J are TRBV18 and TRBJ1-5; 7 positions agree with TRBD1. The sequences come from PBMCs, collected around 46 weeks after starting pembrolizumab. This TCR was sampled from an adult with mismatch repair-deficient cancer. In DNA form, the CDR3 reads TGTGCCAGCTCCCCGGACAGGAGCAATCAGCCCCAGCATTTT. It translates to CASSPDRSNQPQHF.